This T cell receptor (beta chain) comes out of a study of T cell repertoires in cytomegalovirus infection. This clonotype showed up many times. V lost 3 bases and J 5 bases, leaving 17 bases between the germline ends. Germline V gene sequence: CDR1 LGHNA, CDR2 YNFKEQ. The CDR3 totals 16 residues. From the reads, TCRdb called clonotypes with MiXCR, one entry per CDR3 protein. The table records over 250,000 distinct CDR3 sequences, over 20% of them present only once. The rearrangement links TRBV4-2 to TRBJ2-1; no clear D gene. This sequence was found in a human donor in good health (CMV status not recorded). Some clones in this sample may be carry-over from other donors' samples. The sample comprised PBMCs. CDR3 in amino acids: CASSQDILYSNNEQFF. The CDR3 DNA is TGTGCCAGCAGCCAGGATATCCTCTATTCGAACAATGAGCAGTTCTTC.